This TCR beta chain was retrieved from a study of read filtering for tumor transcriptome and immune sequencing. This library used around 400 ng RNA and molecular barcoded adaptors spanning alpha/delta and beta/gamma chains. TCRdb passed the reads through MiXCR, listing each CDR3 protein once. This table holds about 39,000 distinct CDR3 sequences, roughly an eighth found once. Study-level findings and limits: Even smaller IR-seq throughput identified most shared clonotypes.

This clonotype was seen many times. Its antigen is not known. V dropped 1 base and J dropped 2 bases, with 17 bases sitting between them. Germline V gives CDR1 SGHNT, CDR2 YENEEA. This CDR3 contains 17 residues. What was sequenced was a population of CD138-negative cells sorted from bone marrow. The receptor was derived from a donor aged 40 or older with multiple myeloma. The genes are TRBV11-3 and TRBJ2-5; D possibly corresponds to TRBD1 (6 bases). CDR3 loop: CASSLVGAAAKQETQYF. CDR3 DNA sequence: TGTGCCAGCAGCTTAGTGGGGGCAGCCGCCAAACAAGAGACCCAGTACTTC.